This TCR beta chain was profiled in a study of T-cell reconstitution after alpha-beta-depleted transplantation in children. There are many counts of this clonotype. Researchers prepared the TCRbeta library using unique molecular identifiers, the study reports. TCRdb re-derived calls from the PCR reads in MiXCR, one entry per CDR3 protein. The data show around 250,000 distinct CDR3 sequences, with roughly 8% seen just once and 6% to 7% held by the top ten. This CDR3 spans 16 amino acids. With 2 bases removed from V and 3 bases from J, the gap between germline ends came to 17 bases. The germline CDR1 and CDR2 sequences are SGHRS and YFSETQ.

The specimen was PBMCs, mostly from graft donor cells, collected 180 days after TCRalphabeta/CD19-depleted stem cell transplant. The source of this sequence is a male patient under 18 who had a stem cell transplant for acute lymphoblastic leukemia, so the T cells may come from the graft donor. V and J are TRBV5-1 and TRBJ2-5; the D is unclear. DNA for the CDR3: TGCGCCAGCAGCTTCCTTTATGGGATCCGGAAAGAGACCCAGTACTTC. It specifies CASSFLYGIRKETQYF.